Below, 25 T cell receptor beta chains from the same sample are listed, as sequenced in a study of TIL therapy for anti-PD-1-resistant metastatic lung cancer. The immunoSEQ assay was v3. The table came from immunoSEQ multiplex PCR; TCRdb's copy has only in-frame clones and leaves some out. The sample has about 17,000 clones, 83% seen once. Time point reported: pre-treatment sample, taken before nivolumab and TIL therapy. Source: blood, taken at baseline. These receptors were collected from a person aged 25 to 85 with non-small cell lung cancer.

The chain carries TRBV30 and TRBJ1-1; D not certain. CDR3 length: 11 residues. The germline V and J ends were trimmed by 0 bases and 7 bases, with 6 bases remaining between them. CDR1 is GTSNPN and CDR2 is SVGIG in the germline V gene (reference sequence). The CDR3 sequence is CAWSVKIEAFF. CDR3 coding DNA: TGTGCCTGGAGTGTAAAGATTGAAGCTTTCTTT.

This rearrangement joins TRBV18 to TRBJ2-5; D is possibly TRBD2 (6 bases). V lost 2 bases and J 4 bases, leaving 11 bases between the germline ends. This CDR3 is 14 amino acids long. Germline V gene data show CDR1 as KGHSH and CDR2 as LQKENI. The CDR3 DNA reads as TGTGCCAGCTCACCATTAGCGGCGGGAGAGACCCAGTACTTC. Amino acids: CASSPLAAGETQYF.

The chain couples TRBV28 to TRBJ1-2, with 7 bases that match TRBD1. V lost 6 bases to trimming and J lost 1 base; unmatched junction nucleotides: 2. This CDR3 comprises 13 residues. Germline lookup yields CDR1 MDHEN and CDR2 SYDVKM. The CDR3 coding sequence is TGTGCCAGCAGCCAGGGGGGTAACTATGGCTACACCTTC. It encodes CASSQGGNYGYTF.

This chain connects TRBV7-3 to TRBJ2-5; 9 bases are shared with TRBD1. This CDR3 is 14 amino acids long. Unmatched junction bases numbered 6, after V lost 5 bases and J lost 5 bases. The V gene's germline CDR1 is SGHTA and CDR2 FQGTGA. The CDR3 loop reads CASSRRTGAETQYF. CDR3 nucleotide sequence: TGTGCCAGCAGCCGACGGACAGGGGCGGAGACCCAGTACTTC. Based on the CDR3 plus reference TRBV7-3 and TRBJ2-5, the full variable domain is GAGVSQTPSNKVTEKGKYVELRCDPISGHTALYWYRQSLGQGPEFLIYFQGTGAADDSGLPNDRFFAVRPEGSVSTLKIQRTERGDSAVYLCASSRRTGAETQYFGPGTRLLVL.

The V gene is TRBV7-2, the J gene TRBJ2-2; 13 positions agree with TRBD2. The germline V gene has CDR1 SGHTA and CDR2 FQGNSA. Unmatched junction bases numbered 5, after V lost 4 bases and J lost 6 bases. The CDR3 extends over 16 amino acids. The CDR3 region has the DNA TGTGCCAGCAGCTGGACTAGCGGGAGTTTCTCCGGGGAGCTGTTTTTT. Translating it yields CASSWTSGSFSGELFF.

The genes are TRBV5-1 and TRBJ1-2, with 7 bases that match TRBD1. Germline lookup yields CDR1 SGHRS and CDR2 YFSETQ. Germline trimming cut 4 bases from V and 2 bases from J; bases unmatched to any gene: 5. This CDR3 contains 14 residues. The CDR3 protein is CASSPGTANYGYTF. In nucleotides, the CDR3 is TGCGCCAGCAGCCCGGGGACAGCCAACTATGGCTACACCTTC.

CDR3 sequence reads: CASSGGGNTEAFF. The CDR3 bases are TGTGCCAGCAGCGGCGGGGGAAACACTGAAGCTTTCTTT. The chain couples TRBV5-4 to TRBJ1-1; D perhaps matches TRBD1 (5 bases). The CDR3 totals 13 residues. Germline V gene sequence: CDR1 SGHNT, CDR2 YYREEE (reference sequence). With 4 bases removed from V and 2 bases from J, the gap between germline ends came to 9 bases.

This clone was seen only a few times. The rearrangement links TRBV7-3 to TRBJ1-1; D is unresolved. The CDR3 loop spans 15 amino acids. The germline V and J ends were trimmed by 3 bases and 1 base, with 12 bases remaining between them. Germline CDR1 and CDR2: SGHTA and FQGTGA. CDR3 coding DNA: TGTGCCAGCAGCTTGACGAGGAGGGAGAACACTGAAGCTTTCTTT. As protein: CASSLTRRENTEAFF.

The chain joins TRBV6-6 to TRBJ1-2; tentative D call: TRBD1 (5 bases). This CDR3 region has 13 residues. The germline V and J ends were trimmed by 5 bases and 0 bases, with 7 bases remaining between them. Germline V CDR1 and CDR2: MNHNY, SVGAGI (reference sequence). CDR3: CASSLRANYGYTF. The CDR3 DNA sequence: TGTGCCAGCAGTCTCAGGGCTAACTATGGCTACACCTTC.

The rearrangement links TRBV7-2 to TRBJ2-5; TRBD1 aligns across 10 bases. Trimming cost V 5 bases and J 6 bases; bases outside gene matches: 9. Per germline, CDR1 SGHTA and CDR2 FQGNSA. The length of the CDR3 is 15 residues. The CDR3 region is CASSLPPGQGQTQYF. The CDR3, as DNA: TGTGCCAGCAGCCTACCCCCGGGACAGGGGCAGACCCAGTACTTC.

The J gene is TRBJ1-1, the V gene TRBV5-1; no clear D. The V and J ends lost 4 bases and 4 bases respectively, with 14 bases between them. The CDR3 spans 14 residues. In germline, CDR1 is SGHRS, CDR2 YFSETQ. DNA for the CDR3: TGCGCCAGCAGCCTCCGGTCATCAGGCACTGAAGCTTTCTTT. Translation: CASSLRSSGTEAFF.

The chain carries TRBV5-1 and TRBJ1-2; 7 nucleotides align to TRBD1. Germline-derived CDR1 and CDR2 are SGHRS and YFSETQ. This CDR3 has 14 residues. The V and J ends lost 0 bases and 4 bases, in that order; junction bases with no gene match: 3. CDR3 sequence reads: CASSLGQGGYGYTF. In DNA, the CDR3 is TGCGCCAGCAGCTTGGGACAGGGCGGCTATGGCTACACCTTC. Based on the CDR3 plus reference TRBV5-1 and TRBJ1-2, the full variable domain is KAGVTQTPRYLIKTRGQQVTLSCSPISGHRSVSWYQQTPGQGLQFLFEYFSETQRNKGNFPGRFSGRQFSNSRSEMNVSTLELGDSALYLCASSLGQGGYGYTFGSGTRLTVV.

The chain carries TRBV4-1 and TRBJ2-2, with 8 bases fitting TRBD1. This CDR3 is built from 16 residues. Germline V gene lookup returns CDR1 MGHRA and CDR2 YSYEKL. The V segment lost 1 base and the J segment 8 bases; nucleotides outside the gene matches: 9. CDR3 in amino acids: CASSQGETGVGGELFF. For the CDR3, the DNA is TGCGCCAGCAGCCAAGGAGAGACAGGGGTCGGTGGGGAGCTGTTTTTT.

This sequence joins TRBV12-5 and TRBJ1-1; no definite D call. Trimming shortened V by 5 bases and J by 7 bases, and 11 bases separated the two germline ends. CDR3 length: 12 residues. Germline V gives CDR1 LGHNT, CDR2 FRNRAP. CDR3 DNA sequence: TGTGCTAGTGGTCGGCAGAGAGGTGAAGCTTTCTTT. Protein: CASGRQRGEAFF.

This chain's CDR3 is CASRSREGVEQYF. The CDR3 DNA reads TGTGCCAGCAGATCCCGAGAGGGGGTCGAGCAGTACTTC. The chain links TRBV11-1 to TRBJ2-7; TRBD1 might be the D (6 bases). The CDR3 is 13 amino acids. Germline CDR1 and CDR2: SGHAT and FQDESV (reference sequence). With 6 bases removed from V and 6 bases from J, the gap between germline ends came to 15 bases. Supplemented by reference TRBV11-1 and TRBJ2-7, the full variable domain reads EAEVAQSPRYKITEKSQAVAFWCDPISGHATLYWYRQILGQGPELLVQFQDESVVDDSQLPKDRFSAERLKGVDSTLKIQPAELGDSAMYLCASRSREGVEQYFGPGTRLTVT.

The chain recombines TRBV19 with TRBJ2-5; 10 positions match TRBD1. Germline CDR1 and CDR2: LNHDA and SQIVND (reference sequence). This CDR3 is built from 18 residues. V gave up 2 bases and J gave up 4 bases; unmatched junction bases: 13. In DNA, the CDR3 is TGTGCCAGTAGTATATCCTGGACAGGGGGAGGAGGAAGAGAGACCCAGTACTTC. It codes for CASSISWTGGGGRETQYF.

The chain has TRBV6-5 and TRBJ2-7; 8 bases align to TRBD1. This CDR3 comprises 15 residues. CDR1 is MNHEY and CDR2 is SVGAGI in the germline V gene. V lost 6 bases and J lost 1; bases outside the gene matches: 8. The CDR3 DNA is TGTGCCAGCAGCGAGCAGGGGGCTCTTTCCTACGAGCAGTACTTC. Residues: CASSEQGALSYEQYF.

This clone was seen a few times. This chain connects TRBV6-1 to TRBJ2-7; 7 bases match TRBD1. This CDR3 comprises 14 residues. The germline CDR1 and CDR2 sequences are MNHNS and SASEGT. The V and J ends lost 3 bases and 0 bases, in that order; junction bases with no gene match: 2. CDR3 DNA sequence: TGTGCCAGCAGTGACAGGGGGTACTCCTACGAGCAGTACTTC. As protein: CASSDRGYSYEQYF.

This chain uses TRBV28 with TRBJ1-5; possibly TRBD1 for D (5 bases). Germline-derived CDR1 and CDR2 are MDHEN and SYDVKM. Trimming pared 3 bases from V and 4 bases from J, leaving 16 bases between. This CDR3 has 16 amino acids. The CDR3 sequence is CASSLPRVGGNQPQHF. The CDR3 nucleotides read TGTGCCAGCAGTTTGCCCAGAGTGGGGGGAAATCAGCCCCAGCATTTT.

This clone was picked up one time. The V gene is TRBV19, the J gene TRBJ1-1; D is undetermined. Germline CDR1 LNHDA, CDR2 SQIVND (reference sequence). The CDR3 runs 13 residues. V was pared by 3 bases and J by 8 bases, with 13 bases between. The CDR3 coding sequence is TGTGCCAGTAGTATTAACGGGTTGATGGAAGCTTTCTTT. This encodes CASSINGLMEAFF.

The gene calls are TRBV7-3 and TRBJ1-5; D not certain. V was cut by 5 bases and J by 0 bases, with 11 bases left in between. The CDR3 sequence is 15 residues long. Per germline, CDR1 SGHTA and CDR2 FQGTGA. DNA for the CDR3: TGTGCCAGCAGCCCGGACGTGTATAGCAATCAGCCCCAGCATTTT. It is translated as CASSPDVYSNQPQHF.

The chain carries TRBV28 and TRBJ2-2; D may match TRBD1 or TRBD2 (6 bases each). This CDR3 contains 19 residues. CDR1 is MDHEN, CDR2 SYDVKM, per germline. V gave up 1 base and J gave up 13 bases, with 31 bases separating them. The CDR3, as DNA: TGTGCCAGCAGTTTATACGGGGAAGGGGGAGGACAGCCCAACAGGATGCTGTTTTTT. Translated: CASSLYGEGGGQPNRMLFF.

The chain links TRBV29-1 to TRBJ1-1, with 8 bases aligning to TRBD1. This CDR3 has 13 amino acids. The germline V gene has CDR1 SQVTM and CDR2 ANQGSEA. Trimming cost V 6 bases and J 1 base; bases outside gene matches: 4. CDR3 residues: CSVVGQENTEAFF. DNA of the CDR3: TGCAGCGTCGTGGGACAGGAGAACACTGAAGCTTTCTTT.

The CDR3 region has the DNA TGTGCCAGCAGCTTGCGAGATAATCAGCCCCAGCATTTT. Protein product: CASSLRDNQPQHF. The V gene is TRBV5-6, the J gene TRBJ1-5; D remains unclear. This CDR3 spans 13 amino acids. The V and J ends lost 1 base and 4 bases respectively, with 6 bases between them. Looked up from germline, CDR1 is SGHDT and CDR2 is YYEEEE.

This chain uses TRBV7-2 with TRBJ2-3, with 7 bases lining up with TRBD2. Germline lookup yields CDR1 SGHTA and CDR2 FQGNSA. Losses at the gene ends were 4 bases for V and 4 bases for J; bases not matched to a gene: 14. The CDR3 consists of 17 residues. CDR3 bases: TGTGCCAGCAGCTCCTACTCCTCGACGGGAGGCCCAGATACGCAGTATTTT. Protein product: CASSSYSSTGGPDTQYF.